This T cell receptor beta chain was found in a study of PD-1 blockade in classical Hodgkin lymphoma. Indicated time point: cycle 4 day 1 (C4D1), after 6 weeks of nivolumab. Exposure to brentuximab vedotin varied, and each patient had relapsed following autologous stem cell transplantation. Data came from immunoSEQ multiplex PCR; TCRdb stores just in-frame clones and leaves some out. The sample lists over 85,000 clones; 90% to 95% were seen once. The V and J ends lost 6 bases and 2 bases respectively, with 22 bases between them. In germline, CDR1 is MDHEN, CDR2 SYDVKM. The length of the CDR3 is 18 residues.

Here the sequenced sample was peripheral blood mononuclear cells (PBMCs), taken before the fourth cycle of nivolumab. The chain combines TRBV28 with TRBJ2-2, with D unresolved. This sequence was found in a human donor with classical Hodgkin lymphoma. CDR3 DNA sequence: TGTGCCAGCAGCCCTTCCGTAATTGGTGCAGCCAACACCGGGGAGCTGTTTTTT. Residues: CASSPSVIGAANTGELFF.